Presented here are 26 T cell receptor beta chains from one specimen sequenced in a study of blood T cell repertoires in COVID-19. Data came from immunoSEQ multiplex PCR; TCRdb stores just in-frame clones and leaves some out. This table holds fewer than 150,000 clones, roughly four fifths found once. The sample taken for sequencing was PBMCs or T cells enriched from blood (not recorded which). The source is a woman younger than 35 who had been exposed to COVID-19.

With respect to this clone: A junction boundary mismatches the germline segment, possibly from a read error. The rearrangement joins TRBV20-1 to TRBJ2-5; D not certain. The CDR3 length is 10 residues. Per the germline V gene, CDR1 is DFQATT and CDR2 is SNEGSKA (reference sequence). This chain's CDR3 is CSATEETQYF. The CDR3, as DNA: TGCAGCGCTACCGAGGAGACCCAGTACTTC.

The rearrangement joins TRBV5-5 to TRBJ2-3, with D hard to call. CDR1 and CDR2 from the germline V gene are SGHKS and YYEKEE (reference sequence). The CDR3 covers 13 residues. V was shortened by 6 bases and J by 5 bases, with 13 bases between the two germline ends. As DNA, the CDR3 is TGTGCCAGCAACCCCGCCGTCGGAGATACGCAGTATTTT. Translated: CASNPAVGDTQYF.

This sequence joins TRBV4-1 and TRBJ1-5; a possible D gene is TRBD1 (5 bases). Per germline, CDR1 MGHRA and CDR2 YSYEKL. The CDR3 covers 19 residues. Trimming pared 1 base from V and 0 bases from J, leaving 19 bases between. For the CDR3, the DNA is TGCGCCAGCAGCCAAGCAACGGACAACACCCTTTATAGCAATCAGCCCCAGCATTTT. Translating it yields CASSQATDNTLYSNQPQHF.

The gene calls are TRBV3-1 (or the pseudogene TRBV3-2) and TRBJ1-2; D uncertain. From germline, CDR1 is LGHDT and CDR2 YNNKEL (reference sequence). This CDR3 has 13 residues. Trimming left V 0 bases short and J 2 bases short, with 4 bases between. The CDR3 sequence is CASSQDQNYGYTF. DNA for the CDR3: TGTGCCAGCAGCCAAGATCAGAACTATGGCTACACCTTC.

The genes are TRBV28 and TRBJ1-6, with 7 bases that match TRBD1. V lost 6 bases and J lost 9; bases outside the gene matches: 11. Germline V lookup: CDR1 MDHEN, CDR2 SYDVKM. This CDR3 is built from 15 residues. The CDR3 nucleotides read TGTGCCAGCAGATCCCCGACAGGGACGGGTTCACCCCTCCACTTT. Amino acids: CASRSPTGTGSPLHF.

The rearrangement uses TRBV29-1 and TRBJ2-5; 7 bases are a match to TRBD2. The germline gives CDR1 SQVTM, CDR2 ANQGSEA. J was trimmed by 5 bases and V by 6 bases; bases with no gene match: 12. This CDR3 comprises 14 residues. The CDR3 nucleotides read TGCAGCGTGGGGGAGGGAGGGCCCTCGGAGACCCAGTACTTC. This encodes CSVGEGGPSETQYF.

This chain links TRBV28 with TRBJ1-4; a weak D match, TRBD1 (6 bases). The CDR3 is made up of 15 amino acids. The V and J ends lost 4 bases and 7 bases respectively, with 16 bases between them. The germline V gene has CDR1 MDHEN and CDR2 SYDVKM. The CDR3 sequence: CASSSRGGLLEKLFF. The CDR3 DNA reads as TGTGCCAGCAGTTCTAGGGGGGGGCTTCTTGAAAAACTGTTTTTT.

V is TRBV7-3 and J is TRBJ2-5, with a tentative D call TRBD2 (6 bases). CDR3 length equals 15 residues. Trimming took 5 bases from V and 4 from J, leaving 17 bases between them. The germline V gene encodes CDR1 SGHTA and CDR2 FQGTGA. The CDR3 here is CASSASGSPPETQYF. In DNA form, the CDR3 reads TGTGCCAGCAGCGCTTCCGGGAGTCCCCCAGAGACCCAGTACTTC.

The chain carries TRBV23-1 and TRBJ2-5; perhaps TRBD2 as D (6 bases). TRBV23-1 is an ORF, and what it does is uncertain. The CDR3 has 20 amino acids. With 5 bases removed from V and 5 bases from J, the gap between germline ends came to 33 bases. The CDR3 coding sequence is TGCGCCAGCAGTACAACGGGACTCCTACGAGCGGGTATTACGAGGGAGACCCAGTACTTC. This gives the protein CASSTTGLLRAGITRETQYF.

This chain links TRBV28 with TRBJ1-5; 7 bases match TRBD1. The CDR3 covers 16 residues. Germline V CDR1 and CDR2: MDHEN, SYDVKM. J was trimmed by 4 bases and V by 2 bases; bases with no gene match: 8. In DNA, the CDR3 is TGTGCCAGCAGTTTACGAGTTGCAGGGGGAAATCAGCCCCAGCATTTT. This translates into CASSLRVAGGNQPQHF. Complete variable domain (other parts from reference TRBV28 and TRBJ1-5): DVKVTQSSRYLVKRTGEKVFLECVQDMDHENMFWYRQDPGLGLRLIYFSYDVKMKEKGDIPEGYSVSREKKERFSLILESASTNQTSMYLCASSLRVAGGNQPQHFGDGTRLSIL.

The chain carries TRBV6-4 and TRBJ2-1; 15 bases map to TRBD2. V dropped 1 base and J dropped 9; count of bases not matched to a gene: 13. The CDR3 contains 19 residues. Germline values: CDR1 MRHNA, CDR2 SNTAGT. The CDR3 DNA sequence: TGTGCCAGCAGTGACTGGCCGGGACTAGCGGGAGGCCGGGGGTCTGAGCAGTTCTTC. It yields the protein CASSDWPGLAGGRGSEQFF.

The sample holds one count of this clone. The V and J genes are TRBV14 and TRBJ2-2; 8 bases map to TRBD1. The CDR3 is 14 amino acids. Germline assignment: CDR1 SGHDN and CDR2 FVKESK. V shed 5 bases, J shed 4 bases, and the junction held 3 bases outside the gene matches. This CDR3 is CASSTDRVTGELFF. The CDR3 DNA follows: TGTGCCAGCAGCACGGACAGGGTCACCGGGGAGCTGTTTTTT.

The V gene is TRBV5-4, the J gene TRBJ2-3; D gene uncertain. The germline gives CDR1 SGHNT, CDR2 YYREEE (reference sequence). CDR3 size: 15 residues. Trimming shortened V by 4 bases and J by 0 bases, and 12 bases separated the two germline ends. The CDR3 DNA follows: TGTGCCAGCAGCCATACTGAGCTAAGCACAGATACGCAGTATTTT. It specifies CASSHTELSTDTQYF.

The rearrangement uses TRBV7-9 and TRBJ1-3; no firm D call. Trimming took off 0 bases at V and 5 bases at J, with 11 bases between the two ends. CDR3 length: 15 amino acids. Germline assignment: CDR1 SEHNR and CDR2 FQNEAQ (reference sequence). The CDR3 coding sequence is TGTGCCAGCAGCTTAGCGCGGGCAGCTCGAAACACCATATATTTT. Translated, it gives CASSLARAARNTIYF.

The count of this clone is one. This chain joins TRBV19 and TRBJ1-2; tentatively, D is TRBD1 (6 bases). CDR1 is LNHDA and CDR2 is SQIVND in the germline V gene (reference sequence). The CDR3 runs 19 residues. V was pared by 6 bases and J by 1 base, with 27 bases between. In nucleotides, the CDR3 is TGTGCCAGTAGGATCGGCGGGGGGCGAAAACCCTCCGTTAACTATGGCTACACCTTC. Its translation is CASRIGGGRKPSVNYGYTF.

The chain has TRBV27 and TRBJ1-6, with 9 bases aligning to TRBD1. This CDR3 contains 14 residues. Trimming removed 7 bases from V and 9 bases from J; junction bases left unmatched: 7. Germline CDR1 and CDR2: MNHEY and SMNVEV (reference sequence). The CDR3, as DNA: TGTGCCAGCACTTTGGACAGGGGAGGTTCACCCCTCCACTTT. Protein: CASTLDRGGSPLHF.

In regard to this clone: The identical CDR3 is also encoded by other nucleotide sequences in the sample. V and J are TRBV7-3 and TRBJ1-6, with 9 bases aligning to TRBD1. Germline assignment: CDR1 SGHTA and CDR2 FQGTGA. With V trimmed by 4 bases and J by 10 bases, 5 bases remained unmatched. The CDR3 loop spans 14 amino acids. The CDR3, as DNA: TGTGCCAGCAGCTCGGGACAGGGACAGTCACCCCTCCACTTT. It encodes CASSSGQGQSPLHF.

The rearrangement uses TRBV6-1 and TRBJ2-1; tentative D call: TRBD2 (6 bases). The CDR3 loop spans 14 amino acids. Germline V gene sequence: CDR1 MNHNS, CDR2 SASEGT. With 0 bases removed from V and 9 bases from J, the gap between germline ends came to 12 bases. CDR3 sequence reads: CASSEAPQLAEQFF. Here the CDR3 DNA reads TGTGCCAGCAGTGAAGCCCCCCAACTAGCTGAGCAGTTCTTC.

The rearrangement uses TRBV6-5 and TRBJ2-3; 7 bases are a match to TRBD1. Germline assignment: CDR1 MNHEY and CDR2 SVGAGI. V gave up 6 bases and J gave up 0 bases; unmatched junction bases: 6. This CDR3 region has 15 residues. CDR3 region: CASREGQKSTDTQYF. DNA of the CDR3: TGTGCCAGCAGAGAGGGACAGAAAAGCACAGATACGCAGTATTTT.

This CDR3 reads CASSPTSGRGNEQFF. CDR3 bases: TGTGCCAGCAGCCCAACTAGCGGGAGGGGCAATGAGCAGTTCTTC. The chain combines TRBV11-2 with TRBJ2-1, with TRBD2 matching 13 bases. CDR3 length: 15 amino acids. V lost 5 bases and J lost 6; bases outside the gene matches: 4. Germline-derived CDR1 and CDR2 are SGHAT and FQNNGV.

The rearrangement links TRBV3-1 (or the pseudogene TRBV3-2) to TRBJ1-1, with a possible D match to TRBD1 (5 bases). The ends were cut back, 4 bases at V and 1 base at J, with 10 bases in the middle. The V gene's germline CDR1 is LGHDT and CDR2 YNNKEL (reference sequence). The CDR3 is 14 amino acids. CDR3 residues: CASSLGRGNTEAFF. The CDR3 DNA sequence: TGTGCCAGCAGCCTCGGAAGGGGGAACACTGAAGCTTTCTTT.

The gene calls are TRBV27 and TRBJ2-3; 8 bases are a match to TRBD2. This CDR3 comprises 16 residues. The ends lost 1 base at V and 7 bases at J; junction bases unmatched: 10. CDR1 is MNHEY and CDR2 is SMNVEV in the germline V gene (reference sequence). In DNA, the CDR3 is TGTGCCAGCAGTTTATTTCCGGGAGGGCTGATAAATACGCAGTATTTT. Residues: CASSLFPGGLINTQYF.

The chain carries TRBV11-2 and TRBJ1-4; D unresolved. V lost 4 bases and J lost 1, with 19 bases in between. The CDR3 consists of 18 residues. The germline CDR1 and CDR2 sequences are SGHAT and FQNNGV. CDR3: CASSSSRGFVRTNEKLFF. Here the CDR3 DNA reads TGTGCCAGCAGCTCATCACGAGGGTTTGTAAGAACTAATGAAAAACTGTTTTTT.

The chain has TRBV4-1 and TRBJ2-1; D might be TRBD2 (6 bases). Per the germline V gene, CDR1 is MGHRA and CDR2 is YSYEKL. CDR3 length: 18 amino acids. Trimming shortened V by 0 bases and J by 7 bases, and 22 bases separated the two germline ends. The CDR3 sequence is CASSQDTRAGWIRNEQFF. The CDR3 region has the DNA TGCGCCAGCAGCCAAGACACGAGGGCGGGATGGATTAGGAATGAGCAGTTCTTC.

CDR3 residues: CASRYSGTSYNEQFF. CDR3 nucleotides: TGCGCCAGCAGATATAGCGGGACCTCCTACAATGAGCAGTTCTTC. The chain is built from TRBV5-1 and TRBJ2-1; 8 nucleotides match TRBD2. J lost 0 bases, V lost 5 bases, and 4 bases had no gene match. Germline V gives CDR1 SGHRS, CDR2 YFSETQ. The CDR3 is made up of 15 amino acids.

The V and J genes are TRBV7-9 and TRBJ2-5; 7 bases align to TRBD1. The V and J ends lost 5 bases and 3 bases, in that order; junction bases with no gene match: 12. In germline, CDR1 is SEHNR, CDR2 FQNEAQ (reference sequence). The CDR3 totals 16 residues. The CDR3 sequence: CASSASTGTAKETQYF. CDR3 DNA: TGTGCCAGCAGCGCATCAACCGGGACAGCGAAAGAGACCCAGTACTTC.